One and the same sample provided the 25 T cell receptor beta chains below, sequenced in a study of T cell responses to AZD1222 COVID-19 vaccine. Some clones are missing from TCRdb's copy, which holds only in-frame ones; the method was immunoSEQ multiplex PCR. The sample carries 100,000 to 150,000 clones, approximately 84% recorded once. The sequencing used peripheral blood, collected on day 0 of AZD1222 vaccination. These receptors all stem from an adult in good health.

V and J are TRBV7-9 and TRBJ2-1; TRBD2 aligns across 9 bases. Germline V gives CDR1 SEHNR, CDR2 FQNEAQ (reference sequence). The CDR3 is made up of 15 amino acids. The junction had 8 bases not matched to a gene; V was cut back by 5 bases and J by 6 bases. This CDR3 is CASSISGGLTNEQFF. CDR3 DNA: TGTGCCAGCAGCATTAGCGGGGGATTAACCAATGAGCAGTTCTTC.

The rearrangement links TRBV7-9 to TRBJ2-3; 14 bases are shared with TRBD2. The ends lost 5 bases at V and 13 bases at J; junction bases unmatched: 8. The CDR3 sequence is 14 residues long. Germline CDR1 and CDR2: SEHNR and FQNEAQ (reference sequence). The CDR3 nucleotides are TGTGCCAGCAGCCCTGGACTAGCGGGGGGCCGGGAGTATTTT. Residues: CASSPGLAGGREYF.

This chain connects TRBV11-2 to TRBJ2-5, with 8 bases identical to TRBD2. CDR3 length: 14 amino acids. Germline CDR1 is SGHAT and CDR2 is FQNNGV. V gave up 7 bases and J gave up 2 bases; unmatched junction bases: 6. CDR3 sequence reads: CASTRSGVQETQYF. The CDR3, as DNA: TGTGCCAGCACCCGTAGCGGGGTACAAGAGACCCAGTACTTC.

V usage is TRBV27 and J usage is TRBJ1-5; 8 bases align to TRBD1. The germline V gene encodes CDR1 MNHEY and CDR2 SMNVEV (reference sequence). V lost 2 bases and J lost 3; bases outside the gene matches: 15. The CDR3 is made up of 19 amino acids. The chain's CDR3 is CASSLIGRFRGRINQPQHF. CDR3 in DNA: TGTGCCAGCAGTTTAATTGGAAGGTTCAGGGGGCGGATCAATCAGCCCCAGCATTTT.

As DNA, the CDR3 is TGTGCCAGCAGCAGACAGGCAGAACAGCCCCAGCATTTT. It encodes CASSRQAEQPQHF. The V gene is TRBV6-5, the J gene TRBJ1-5; possibly TRBD1 for D (6 bases). V dropped 6 bases and J dropped 7 bases, with 13 bases sitting between them. CDR1 is MNHEY, CDR2 SVGAGI, per germline. The CDR3 is made up of 13 amino acids.

This rearrangement joins TRBV27 to TRBJ2-7; unclear D gene. Trimming took 3 bases from V and 0 from J, leaving 9 bases between them. Looked up from germline, CDR1 is MNHEY and CDR2 is SMNVEV (reference sequence). This CDR3 is built from 14 residues. CDR3 in amino acids: CASSFGHSSYEQYF. The CDR3, as DNA: TGTGCCAGCAGTTTCGGGCACAGCTCCTACGAGCAGTACTTC.

The chain combines TRBV28 with TRBJ2-3; D possibly matches TRBD1 or TRBD2 (5 bases each). Per germline, CDR1 MDHEN and CDR2 SYDVKM. The V end was cut by 3 bases, the J end by 4 bases, with 11 bases between. The length of the CDR3 is 14 residues. CDR3 DNA sequence: TGTGCCAGCAGTTTTCAAGGGACCCCAGATACGCAGTATTTT. This translates into CASSFQGTPDTQYF.

This clone was found a few times. The chain links TRBV6-5 to TRBJ1-2, with unresolved D. This CDR3 contains 14 residues. Per germline, CDR1 MNHEY and CDR2 SVGAGI. The V end lost 7 bases, the J end lost 0 bases, and 12 bases lay between the germline ends. CDR3 sequence reads: CASTGGVANYGYTF. As DNA, the CDR3 is TGTGCCAGCACCGGCGGGGTAGCTAACTATGGCTACACCTTC.

The gene calls are TRBV6-1 and TRBJ1-2, with 10 bases identical to TRBD1. Looked up from germline, CDR1 is MNHNS and CDR2 is SASEGT. V lost 2 bases, J lost 6 bases, and 18 bases stayed unmatched. The CDR3 totals 19 residues. CDR3: CASSEISPIKTGGDDGYTF. The CDR3 coding sequence is TGTGCCAGCAGTGAAATCAGCCCAATTAAGACAGGGGGCGACGATGGCTACACCTTC.

The chain links TRBV4-2 to TRBJ2-2; TRBD2 aligns across 7 bases. V trimming: 6 bases; J trimming: 8 bases; junction bases outside the gene matches: 12. Per germline, CDR1 LGHNA and CDR2 YNFKEQ. The CDR3 covers 15 residues. The DNA of the CDR3 is TGTGCCAGCAGGCGAAGCGGGGAAACCCCTGGGGAGCTGTTTTTT. Its protein product is CASRRSGETPGELFF.

The chain is built from TRBV28 and TRBJ1-1, with 7 positions matching TRBD1. Germline V gene sequence: CDR1 MDHEN, CDR2 SYDVKM. There are 15 residues in the CDR3. V was clipped by 10 bases and J by 0 bases; unmatched bases: 11. The CDR3 spells CATSGGGQMNTEAFF. The DNA for the CDR3 is TGTGCCACCTCGGGGGGGGGACAGATGAACACTGAAGCTTTCTTT.

V is TRBV11-2 and J is TRBJ1-1; the match to TRBD1 covers 7 bases. The ends lost 3 bases at V and 3 bases at J; junction bases unmatched: 4. Per germline, CDR1 SGHAT and CDR2 FQNNGV. This CDR3 has 14 residues. CDR3 in amino acids: CASSFRDRYTEAFF. The CDR3, as DNA: TGTGCCAGCAGCTTTCGGGACAGATACACTGAAGCTTTCTTT.

The chain employs TRBV7-9 and TRBJ1-6; 7 positions agree with TRBD1. The germline CDR1 and CDR2 sequences are SEHNR and FQNEAQ (reference sequence). With 5 bases clipped from V and 10 bases from J, the junction kept 11 bases outside the gene matches. The CDR3 totals 15 residues. The CDR3 protein is CASSVPGTENSPLHF. In nucleotides, the CDR3 is TGTGCCAGCAGCGTACCCGGGACAGAAAACTCACCCCTCCACTTT.

The J gene is TRBJ1-3, the V gene TRBV6-6, with TRBD1 as a possible D gene (5 bases). CDR1 and CDR2 from the germline V gene are MNHNY and SVGAGI (reference sequence). The V end lost 6 bases, the J end lost 0 bases, and 9 bases lay between the germline ends. There are 14 residues in the CDR3. The CDR3 sequence is CASSFGTSGNTIYF. CDR3 coding DNA: TGTGCCAGCAGCTTCGGGACCTCTGGAAACACCATATATTTT.

CDR3 residues: CASSSGGYGYTF. CDR3 DNA: TGTGCCAGCAGTTCGGGGGGCTATGGCTACACCTTC. The rearrangement uses TRBV12-3 or TRBV12-4 and TRBJ1-2; D is perhaps TRBD1 (5 bases). V was pared by 4 bases and J by 4 bases, with 7 bases between. This CDR3 is built from 12 residues.

The chain joins TRBV20-1 to TRBJ1-1; no firm D call. Germline V lookup: CDR1 DFQATT, CDR2 SNEGSKA (reference sequence). Trimming cost V 2 bases and J 3 bases, with 4 bases left between them. CDR3 length: 11 residues. The CDR3 sequence is CSARQDTEAFF. The CDR3 DNA reads as TGCAGTGCTAGACAGGACACTGAAGCTTTCTTT.

The chain links TRBV7-9 to TRBJ1-4; D is undetermined. The V end was cut by 2 bases, the J end by 8 bases, with 12 bases between. Germline loops: CDR1 SEHNR, CDR2 FQNEAQ (reference sequence). This CDR3 has 14 residues. CDR3 DNA sequence: TGTGCCAGCAGCTTAACCTTCGCGTCCGAAAAACTGTTTTTT. Translating gives CASSLTFASEKLFF.

CDR3 nucleotides: TGTGCCAGCAGCTTACCGAAATCCAATGGCTACACCTTC. Translated, it gives CASSLPKSNGYTF. The J gene is TRBJ1-2, the V gene TRBV7-9; D not resolved. The germline gives CDR1 SEHNR, CDR2 FQNEAQ (reference sequence). V was cut by 2 bases and J by 6 bases, with 10 bases left in between. There are 13 residues in the CDR3. Together with reference TRBV7-9 and TRBJ1-2, the CDR3 gives the full variable domain: DTGVSQNPRHKITKRGQNVTFRCDPISEHNRLYWYRQTLGQGPEFLTYFQNEAQLEKSRLLSDRFSAERPKGSFSTLEIQRTEQGDSAMYLCASSLPKSNGYTFGSGTRLTVV.

V usage is TRBV2 and J usage is TRBJ2-5, with D perhaps TRBD1 or TRBD2 (6 bases each). This CDR3 has 13 residues. Germline CDR1 is SNHLY and CDR2 is FYNNEI. V was shortened by 8 bases and J by 2 bases, with 12 bases between the two germline ends. CDR3 region: CASCRGPQETQYF. In DNA, the CDR3 is TGTGCCAGCTGTCGGGGGCCGCAAGAGACCCAGTACTTC.

V usage is TRBV12-3 or TRBV12-4 and J usage is TRBJ1-2; D remains ambiguous. The length of the CDR3 is 13 residues. The V end lost 5 bases, the J end lost 2 bases, and 9 bases lay between the germline ends. The CDR3 loop reads CASSPSGNYGYTF. The CDR3 DNA reads TGTGCCAGCAGTCCATCGGGGAACTATGGCTACACCTTC.

The CDR3 loop reads CASSETDYGYTF. CDR3 nucleotides: TGTGCCAGCAGCGAGACCGACTATGGCTACACCTTC. J is TRBJ1-2 and V is TRBV7-9; D remains ambiguous. This CDR3 contains 12 residues. The germline V gene encodes CDR1 SEHNR and CDR2 FQNEAQ (reference sequence). V was pared by 5 bases and J by 3 bases, with 7 bases between.

V and J are TRBV6-1 and TRBJ1-5; D not resolved. This CDR3 is 13 amino acids long. CDR1 and CDR2 from the germline V gene are MNHNS and SASEGT. Trimming removed 0 bases from V and 7 bases from J, with 7 bases in between. CDR3 coding DNA: TGTGCCAGCAGTGAAGCCGCGCGACAGCCCCAGCATTTT. Its protein is CASSEAARQPQHF.

V usage is TRBV25-1 and J usage is TRBJ2-7; perhaps TRBD1 as D (6 bases). The germline CDR1 and CDR2 sequences are MGHDK and SYGVNS. This CDR3 is 13 amino acids long. Trimming cost V 6 bases and J 4 bases, with 13 bases left between them. CDR3 sequence (DNA): TGTGCCAGCAGGGTAGGGGGTGGGTACGAGCAGTACTTC. It encodes CASRVGGGYEQYF.

The chain employs TRBV18 and TRBJ2-6; D unclear. This CDR3 has 15 amino acids. The V end lost 3 bases, the J end lost 0 bases, and 6 bases lay between the germline ends. CDR1 and CDR2 from the germline V gene are KGHSH and LQKENI. The CDR3 DNA is TGTGCCAGCTCACCTTTAGTCTCTGGGGCCAACGTCCTGACTTTC. Amino acids: CASSPLVSGANVLTF.

The genes are TRBV28 and TRBJ2-7, with D perhaps matching TRBD2 (6 bases). Germline V gene sequence: CDR1 MDHEN, CDR2 SYDVKM. Trimming removed 4 bases at V and 4 bases at J, with 11 bases between. The CDR3 covers 13 residues. CDR3 protein: CASSWGVRYEQYF. CDR3 coding DNA: TGTGCCAGCAGTTGGGGGGTTAGGTACGAGCAGTACTTC. The full variable domain, rest sourced from reference TRBV28 and TRBJ2-7, is DVKVTQSSRYLVKRTGEKVFLECVQDMDHENMFWYRQDPGLGLRLIYFSYDVKMKEKGDIPEGYSVSREKKERFSLILESASTNQTSMYLCASSWGVRYEQYFGPGTRLTVT.